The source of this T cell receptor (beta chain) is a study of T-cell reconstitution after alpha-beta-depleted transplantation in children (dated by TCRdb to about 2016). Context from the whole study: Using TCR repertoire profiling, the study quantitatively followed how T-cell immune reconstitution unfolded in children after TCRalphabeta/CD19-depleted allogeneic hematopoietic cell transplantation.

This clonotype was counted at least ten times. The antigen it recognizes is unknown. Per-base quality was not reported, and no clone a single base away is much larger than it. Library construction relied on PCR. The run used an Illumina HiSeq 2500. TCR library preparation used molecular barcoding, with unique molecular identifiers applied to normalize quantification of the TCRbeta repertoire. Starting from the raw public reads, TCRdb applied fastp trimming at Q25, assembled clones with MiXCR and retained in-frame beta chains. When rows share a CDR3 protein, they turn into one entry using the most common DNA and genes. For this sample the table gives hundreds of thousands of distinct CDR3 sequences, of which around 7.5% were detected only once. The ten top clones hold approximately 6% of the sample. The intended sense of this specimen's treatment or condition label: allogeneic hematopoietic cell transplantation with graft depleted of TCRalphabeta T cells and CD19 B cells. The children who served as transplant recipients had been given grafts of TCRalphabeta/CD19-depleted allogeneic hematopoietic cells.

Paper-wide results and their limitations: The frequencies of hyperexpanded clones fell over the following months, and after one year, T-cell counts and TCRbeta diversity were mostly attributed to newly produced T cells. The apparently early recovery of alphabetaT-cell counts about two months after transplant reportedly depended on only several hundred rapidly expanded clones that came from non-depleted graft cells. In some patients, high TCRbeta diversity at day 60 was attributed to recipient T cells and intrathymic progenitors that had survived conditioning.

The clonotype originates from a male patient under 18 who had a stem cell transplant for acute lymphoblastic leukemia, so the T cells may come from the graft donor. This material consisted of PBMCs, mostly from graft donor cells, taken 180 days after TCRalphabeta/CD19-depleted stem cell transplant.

CDR3 protein: CASSGGGTGIEKLFF. The nucleotides are TGCGCCAGCAGCGGCGGGGGGACAGGGATCGAAAAACTGTTTTTT. This receptor chain uses TRBV5-1 and TRBJ1-4; 9 nucleotides in the junction match TRBD1. The germline V and J ends show losses of 4 bases and 8 bases respectively, and no gene match explains 9 bases of the junction. Inclusive of the bounding cysteine and phenylalanine, the CDR3 is 15 residues long. Here the CDR3 DNA is all that survives: 45 bases in frame from base 1. Per the germline V gene, SGHRS is the CDR1 and YFSETQ is the CDR2.